Below are 7 T cell receptor beta chains sequenced from a single sample in a study of PD-1 blockade in classical Hodgkin lymphoma. All patients relapsed after autologous stem cell transplantation, and brentuximab vedotin exposure varied. This table comes from immunoSEQ multiplex PCR, and its TCRdb copy is limited to in-frame clones, with some not included. The sample has about 86,000 clones, roughly nine tenths seen once; the top ten hold roughly a tenth. The sample here was peripheral blood mononuclear cells (PBMCs), taken before the second cycle of nivolumab. The origin of the receptors is a human donor with classical Hodgkin lymphoma.

The chain combines TRBV27 with TRBJ2-1, with D tentatively TRBD2 (5 bases). The V gene's germline CDR1 is MNHEY and CDR2 SMNVEV (reference sequence). The CDR3 is 16 residues long. V shed 6 bases and J shed 0 bases, with 15 bases lying between them. The CDR3 loop reads CASRFRGGSSYNEQFF. In nucleotides, the CDR3 is TGTGCCAGCAGATTTCGGGGTGGGAGCTCCTACAATGAGCAGTTCTTC.

V is TRBV6-6 and J is TRBJ2-7; the D gene is possibly TRBD1 (6 bases). There are 16 residues in the CDR3. Trimming pared 6 bases from V and 0 bases from J, leaving 18 bases between. Germline loops: CDR1 MNHNY, CDR2 SVGAGI (reference sequence). CDR3 sequence (DNA): TGTGCCAGCAGGGGCAGACAGGCCGACAGCTCCTACGAGCAGTACTTC. Its translation: CASRGRQADSSYEQYF.

The chain carries TRBV7-8 and TRBJ2-4, with 9 bases fitting TRBD2. Germline V gene data show CDR1 as SGHVS and CDR2 as FQNEAQ. Trimming at V came to 3 bases and at J to 8 bases, leaving 8 bases not matched to a gene. The CDR3 loop spans 15 amino acids. CDR3 coding DNA: TGTGCCAGCAGCTTTGCGGGGAAGCGGGGGGACATTCAGTACTTC. Translation: CASSFAGKRGDIQYF.

Points on this clone: The junction shows a germline mismatch at one end, possibly a read error. The rearrangement joins TRBV30 to TRBJ1-3, with D perhaps matching TRBD1 (5 bases). CDR3 length: 15 residues. In germline, CDR1 is GTSNPN, CDR2 SVGIG (reference sequence). The CDR3 coding sequence is TGTACCTGGAGTGTACTAACAGGTCGAGGAAACACCATATATTTT. The encoded protein is CTWSVLTGRGNTIYF.

This clone appeared once. This chain uses TRBV7-9 with TRBJ2-2; no reliable D call. This CDR3 has 13 residues. Germline assignment: CDR1 SEHNR and CDR2 FQNEAQ (reference sequence). The V gene lost 3 bases and the J gene lost 5 bases, with 7 bases spanning the gap. CDR3 loop: CASSFRTTGELFF. The CDR3 DNA reads TGTGCCAGCAGCTTCAGAACAACCGGGGAGCTGTTTTTT.

The chain uses TRBV5-4 and TRBJ2-5; D is perhaps TRBD2 (7 bases). V dropped 4 bases and J dropped 5 bases, with 15 bases sitting between them. Germline V gives CDR1 SGHNT, CDR2 YYREEE (reference sequence). This CDR3 is 14 amino acids long. The CDR3 nucleotides read TGTGCCAGCAGCCGGGGGAGGGGGGACGAGACCCAGTACTTC. Protein sequence: CASSRGRGDETQYF. The entire variable domain, with the rest obtained from reference TRBV5-4 and TRBJ2-5, is as follows: ETGVTQSPTHLIKTRGQQVTLRCSSQSGHNTVSWYQQALGQGPQFIFQYYREEENGRGNFPPRFSGLQFPNYSSELNVNALELDDSALYLCASSRGRGDETQYFGPGTRLLVL.

V gene TRBV2 combines with J gene TRBJ2-4; unclear D gene. V was pared by 7 bases and J by 0 bases, with 7 bases between. The CDR3 loop spans 13 amino acids. Germline V CDR1 and CDR2: SNHLY, FYNNEI. CDR3 residues: CASTALAKNIQYF. The CDR3 bases are TGTGCCAGCACAGCTCTAGCCAAAAACATTCAGTACTTC.